A single sample gave rise to the 17 T cell receptor beta chains below, sequenced in a study of blood T cell repertoires in COVID-19. Assay: immunoSEQ multiplex PCR; the TCRdb copy retains only in-frame clones and omits some. Of around 320,000 clones listed, about nine tenths were seen once; the top ten hold less than 3.5%. Material: PBMCs or T cells enriched from blood (not recorded which). These receptors originate from a woman between 45 and 60 years old who had been exposed to COVID-19.

The J gene is TRBJ2-7, the V gene TRBV20-1; TRBD1 might be the D (5 bases). V lost 3 bases and J 3 bases, leaving 9 bases between the germline ends. This CDR3 is 12 amino acids long. The germline V gene encodes CDR1 DFQATT and CDR2 SNEGSKA (reference sequence). CDR3 DNA sequence: TGCAGTGCTAGTGCAGACAGCTACGAGCAGTACTTC. It yields the protein CSASADSYEQYF.

The rearrangement links TRBV5-4 to TRBJ2-1, with a possible D match to TRBD2 (5 bases). Germline V gives CDR1 SGHNT, CDR2 YYREEE (reference sequence). The CDR3 has 13 residues. The V end was cut by 3 bases, the J end by 8 bases, with 12 bases between. CDR3 residues: CASSSASGDEQFF. The DNA for the CDR3 is TGTGCCAGCAGCTCGGCCTCCGGGGATGAGCAGTTCTTC.

Comment on this clone: Other DNA sequences in the sample encode the same CDR3. This chain uses TRBV2 with TRBJ2-5; 7 nucleotides align to TRBD2. This CDR3 spans 13 amino acids. The V and J ends lost 8 bases and 2 bases, in that order; junction bases with no gene match: 5. In germline, CDR1 is SNHLY, CDR2 FYNNEI. CDR3 sequence reads: CASLTGGQETQYF. DNA for the CDR3: TGTGCCAGCCTCACGGGGGGACAAGAGACCCAGTACTTC.

This chain joins TRBV7-5 and TRBJ1-6; TRBD1 is the table's D call and was not checked against the DNA. TRBV7-5 is annotated as a pseudogene. This CDR3 spans 14 amino acids. CDR3 protein: CARRQDRENSPLHF. CDR3 in DNA: TGTGCCAGAAGACAGGACAGGGAGAATTCACCCCTCCACTTT.

The chain carries TRBV5-1 and TRBJ1-2; D is undetermined. The germline CDR1 and CDR2 sequences are SGHRS and YFSETQ. This CDR3 has 13 amino acids. V lost 9 bases, J lost 0 bases, and 12 bases lay in between. The DNA of the CDR3 is TGCGCCACCGCGCGGGAAGCTAACTATGGCTACACCTTC. Its protein product is CATAREANYGYTF.

The V call is TRBV19, the J call TRBJ1-5, with 9 bases matching TRBD1. This CDR3 has 16 amino acids. The V and J ends lost 4 bases and 6 bases, in that order; junction bases with no gene match: 10. CDR1 LNHDA and CDR2 SQIVND come from the germline V gene (reference sequence). CDR3 bases: TGTGCCAGTAGTACTTCACCGGGACAGGGAAGTCAGCCCCAGCATTTT. Translation gives CASSTSPGQGSQPQHF.

The rearrangement joins TRBV11-2 to TRBJ2-4; weak D call: TRBD1 (5 bases). Per the germline V gene, CDR1 is SGHAT and CDR2 is FQNNGV. The CDR3 covers 13 residues. The V end was cut by 5 bases, the J end by 4 bases, with 9 bases between. CDR3 sequence (DNA): TGTGCCAGCAGCCCGAGACAGAAAAACATTCAGTACTTC. Translated, it gives CASSPRQKNIQYF.

V and J are TRBV5-1 and TRBJ2-7, with TRBD1 matching over 7 bases. The CDR3 totals 14 residues. V trimming: 4 bases; J trimming: 3 bases; junction bases outside the gene matches: 7. Germline CDR1 SGHRS, CDR2 YFSETQ. CDR3 DNA sequence: TGCGCCAGCAGCGCGACAGGGTTCCTCTACGAGCAGTACTTC. Translating gives CASSATGFLYEQYF.

The chain is built from TRBV20-1 and TRBJ2-7; D perhaps matches TRBD2 (7 bases). CDR1 and CDR2 from the germline V gene are DFQATT and SNEGSKA (reference sequence). The CDR3 covers 14 residues. V shed 3 bases and J shed 1 base, with 13 bases lying between them. CDR3 amino acids: CSASDGGPSYEQYF. DNA of the CDR3: TGCAGTGCTAGTGACGGGGGGCCTTCCTACGAGCAGTACTTC.

This chain connects TRBV3-1 (or the pseudogene TRBV3-2) to TRBJ1-6, with 10 bases that match TRBD1. Germline CDR1 and CDR2: LGHDT and YNNKEL (reference sequence). J lost 7 bases, V lost 3 bases, and 6 bases had no gene match. This CDR3 has 16 amino acids. CDR3 nucleotide sequence: TGTGCCAGCAGCCAGCGACAGGGGGCTATGAATTCACCCCTCCACTTT. It encodes CASSQRQGAMNSPLHF.

This chain joins TRBV18 and TRBJ1-4; no clear D. CDR3 length equals 13 residues. Per the germline V gene, CDR1 is KGHSH and CDR2 is LQKENI. Trimming removed 4 bases at V and 7 bases at J, with 10 bases between. Written as DNA, the CDR3 is TGTGCCAGCTCACAGGAAACGGGTGAAAAACTGTTTTTT. Its translation: CASSQETGEKLFF.

The chain combines TRBV3-1 (or the pseudogene TRBV3-2) with TRBJ1-6, with D unclear. This CDR3 has 13 residues. The V gene's germline CDR1 is LGHDT and CDR2 YNNKEL (reference sequence). V lost 6 bases and J 9 bases, leaving 12 bases between the germline ends. The CDR3 DNA follows: TGTGCCAGCAGATCGGGAGAGGTTTCACCCCTCCACTTT. Protein: CASRSGEVSPLHF.

V usage is TRBV11-2 and J usage is TRBJ2-2, with TRBD2 as a possible D gene (6 bases). The CDR3 sequence is 15 residues long. Between the trimmed V and J ends, which lost 4 bases and 1 base, there was a span of 10 bases. Germline CDR1 SGHAT, CDR2 FQNNGV. The CDR3 sequence: CASSWDGGNTGELFF. In nucleotides, the CDR3 is TGTGCCAGCAGCTGGGACGGGGGGAACACCGGGGAGCTGTTTTTT.

The chain combines TRBV4-1 with TRBJ2-5, with D perhaps TRBD1 (6 bases). Deletions cut 0 bases from V and 4 bases from J, with 15 bases between. In germline, CDR1 is MGHRA, CDR2 YSYEKL. The CDR3 runs to 16 residues. The CDR3 protein is CASSQDGRGEGETQYF. CDR3 DNA: TGCGCCAGCAGCCAAGATGGCAGGGGTGAGGGAGAGACCCAGTACTTC.

This clone was counted once. The chain joins TRBV5-1 to TRBJ2-7, with D tentatively TRBD1 (6 bases). The CDR3 spans 15 residues. CDR1 is SGHRS and CDR2 is YFSETQ in the germline V gene. The V end was cut by 0 bases, the J end by 3 bases, with 13 bases between. CDR3 nucleotides: TGCGCCAGCAGCTTGGAGGGGACAAGAAACTACGAGCAGTACTTC. It yields the protein CASSLEGTRNYEQYF.

This sequence joins TRBV5-1 and TRBJ2-3, with 9 bases lining up with TRBD2. Germline assignment: CDR1 SGHRS and CDR2 YFSETQ. The CDR3 extends over 18 amino acids. The V gene end was trimmed by 0 bases and the J gene end by 4 bases; junction bases not matched to a gene: 12. The CDR3 protein is CASSLEGLAGGPPDTQYF. In DNA form, the CDR3 reads TGCGCCAGCAGCTTGGAGGGCTTGGCGGGGGGGCCCCCAGATACGCAGTATTTT.

The chain employs TRBV27 and TRBJ2-1; D is possibly TRBD2 (5 bases). There are 16 residues in the CDR3. V was shortened by 5 bases and J by 0 bases, with 14 bases between the two germline ends. Germline CDR1 reads MNHEY; CDR2 reads SMNVEV (reference sequence). The CDR3 DNA sequence: TGTGCCAGCAGTCCCTCCGGAGGACCCTCCTACAATGAGCAGTTCTTC. Protein product: CASSPSGGPSYNEQFF.